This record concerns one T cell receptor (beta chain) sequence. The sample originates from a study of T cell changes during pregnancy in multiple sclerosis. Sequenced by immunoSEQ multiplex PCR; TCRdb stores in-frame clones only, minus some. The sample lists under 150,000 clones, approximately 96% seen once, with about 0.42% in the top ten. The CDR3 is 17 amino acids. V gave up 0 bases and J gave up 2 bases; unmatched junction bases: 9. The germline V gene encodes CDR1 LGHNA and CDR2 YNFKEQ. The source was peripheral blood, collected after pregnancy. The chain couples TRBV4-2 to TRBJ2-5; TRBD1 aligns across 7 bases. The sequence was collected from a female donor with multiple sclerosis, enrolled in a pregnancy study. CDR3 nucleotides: TGTGCCAGCAGCCAAGAGGGGGACAGACTACTACAAGAGACCCAGTACTTC. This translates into CASSQEGDRLLQETQYF.